This note documents a single T cell receptor (beta chain) sequence. Germline V gene sequence: CDR1 SGHTA, CDR2 FQGTGA. V lost 11 bases and J lost 8, with 27 bases in between. The CDR3 spans 15 residues. The table came from immunoSEQ multiplex PCR; TCRdb's copy has only in-frame clones and leaves some out. The sample consists of roughly 93,000 clones, 70% to 85% of them appearing once. These data belong to a study of OX40 agonist ivuxolimab in advanced cancers. The TCR sequence derives from an adult with an advanced solid tumor such as melanoma, head and neck, liver or kidney cancer. V gene TRBV7-3 combines with J gene TRBJ1-2, with D perhaps matching TRBD1 (5 bases). The material sequenced was CD4+ or CD8+ T cells sorted from blood, taken in a trial of the OX40 agonist ivuxolimab. The CDR3 nucleotides are TGTGCCGATGAATTGAACAGGAGCCCCGGGAGGGGCTACACCTTC. It encodes CADELNRSPGRGYTF.